This T cell receptor beta chain was profiled in a study of prognosis after radiotherapy for stage I lung cancer. Study-level background: About 12 patients had adenocarcinoma tumors, while squamous cell carcinoma tumors were found in more than 5.

CDR3 size: 13 residues. V lost 7 bases to trimming and J lost 2 bases, with 10 bases between them. Looked up from germline, CDR1 is ENHRY and CDR2 is SYGVKD. The TCR beta CDR3 region was amplified from genomic DNA, with two rounds of multiplex PCR being used for the amplification. The first PCR round targeted every TRBV and TRBJ gene with specific primers. There were universal primers used in the second PCR round. TCRdb re-analysed the multiplex PCR reads in MiXCR, keeping a single row per CDR3 protein. This table has 11,000 to 15,000 distinct CDR3 sequences, more than 35% appearing once. By share of the sample, this clonotype is medium-sized.

This clonotype was obtained from a donor aged 50 or older with non-small cell lung cancer. The chain carries TRBV10-3 and TRBJ2-3, with D uncertain. Sample: PBMCs, taken before or after stereotactic body radiation therapy (not recorded which). The CDR3 loop is CAIMDGDTDTQYF. The DNA of the CDR3 is TGTGCCATCATGGACGGAGACACAGATACGCAGTATTTT.